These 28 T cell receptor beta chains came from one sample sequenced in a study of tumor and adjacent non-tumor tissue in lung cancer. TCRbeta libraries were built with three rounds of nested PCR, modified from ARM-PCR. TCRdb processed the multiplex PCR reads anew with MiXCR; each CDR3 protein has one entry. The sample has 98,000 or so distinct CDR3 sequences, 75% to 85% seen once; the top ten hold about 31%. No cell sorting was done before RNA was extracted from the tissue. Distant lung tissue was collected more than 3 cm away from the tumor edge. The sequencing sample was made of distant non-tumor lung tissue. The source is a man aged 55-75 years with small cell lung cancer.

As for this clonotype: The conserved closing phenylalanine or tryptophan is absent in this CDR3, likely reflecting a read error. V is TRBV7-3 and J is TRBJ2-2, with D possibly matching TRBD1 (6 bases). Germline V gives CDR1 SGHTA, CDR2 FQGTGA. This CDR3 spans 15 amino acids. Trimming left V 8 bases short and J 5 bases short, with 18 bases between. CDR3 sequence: CASGVPDSPTGELFS. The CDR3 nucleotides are TGTGCCAGCGGCGTCCCGGACAGCCCTACCGGGGAGCTGTTTTCT.

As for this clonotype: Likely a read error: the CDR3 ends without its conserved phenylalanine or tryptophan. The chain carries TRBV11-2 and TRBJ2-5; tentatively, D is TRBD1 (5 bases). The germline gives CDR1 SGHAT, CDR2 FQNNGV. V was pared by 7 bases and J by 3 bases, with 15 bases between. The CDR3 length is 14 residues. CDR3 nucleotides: TGTGCCAGCAAGCCCACAGGTGGAAAAGAGACCCAGTACTTA. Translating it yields CASKPTGGKETQYL.

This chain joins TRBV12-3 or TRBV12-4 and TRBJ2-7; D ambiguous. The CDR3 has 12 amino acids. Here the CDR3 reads CSNSPLRGEQYF. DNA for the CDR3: TGTTCCAACAGCCCCCTTCGTGGCGAGCAGTACTTC.

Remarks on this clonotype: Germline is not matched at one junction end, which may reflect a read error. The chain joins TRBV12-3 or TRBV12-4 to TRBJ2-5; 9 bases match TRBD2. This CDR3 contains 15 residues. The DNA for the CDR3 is TGTTCCAGCAGTCCCTATAGCGGGGGACAAGAGACCCGGCACTTC. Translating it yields CSSSPYSGGQETRHF.

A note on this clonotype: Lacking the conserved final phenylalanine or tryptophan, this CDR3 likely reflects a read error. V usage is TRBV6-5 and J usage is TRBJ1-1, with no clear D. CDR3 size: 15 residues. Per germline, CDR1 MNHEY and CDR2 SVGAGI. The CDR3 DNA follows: TGTGTCACCCGCCGGAACGTATGGCGGAACACTGAAGCTTTCTTA. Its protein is CVTRRNVWRNTEAFL.

CDR3: CASSLETGGNEKLFF. As DNA, the CDR3 is TGTGCCAGCAGCTTAGAGACAGGAGGTAATGAAAAACTGTTTTTT. The genes are TRBV11-2 and TRBJ1-4; TRBD1 might be the D (6 bases). The V gene lost 0 bases and the J gene lost 4 bases, with 9 bases spanning the gap. The CDR3 length is 15 residues. Germline CDR1 SGHAT, CDR2 FQNNGV.

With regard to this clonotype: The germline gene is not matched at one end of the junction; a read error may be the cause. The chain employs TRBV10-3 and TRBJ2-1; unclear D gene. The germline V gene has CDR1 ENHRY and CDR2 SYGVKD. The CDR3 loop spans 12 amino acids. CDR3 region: CTISGVADEQFF. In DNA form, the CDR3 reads TGTACCATCAGTGGAGTAGCAGATGAGCAATTCTTC.

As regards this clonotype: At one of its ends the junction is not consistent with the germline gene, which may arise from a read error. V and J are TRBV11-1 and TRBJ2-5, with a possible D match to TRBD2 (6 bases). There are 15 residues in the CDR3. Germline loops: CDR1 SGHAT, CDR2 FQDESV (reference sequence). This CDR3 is CASSLAPGLQETQSF. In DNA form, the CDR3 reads TGTGCCAGCAGCTTAGCTCCGGGACTCCAAGAGACGCAGTCCTTC.

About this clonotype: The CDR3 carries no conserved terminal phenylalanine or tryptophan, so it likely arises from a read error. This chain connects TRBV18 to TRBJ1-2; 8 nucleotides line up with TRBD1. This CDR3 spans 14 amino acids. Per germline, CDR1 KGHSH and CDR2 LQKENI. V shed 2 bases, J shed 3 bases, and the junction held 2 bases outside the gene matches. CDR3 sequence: CASSPDRGYYGYTL. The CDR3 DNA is TGTGCCAGCTCACCAGACAGGGGATACTATGGCTACACCCTC.

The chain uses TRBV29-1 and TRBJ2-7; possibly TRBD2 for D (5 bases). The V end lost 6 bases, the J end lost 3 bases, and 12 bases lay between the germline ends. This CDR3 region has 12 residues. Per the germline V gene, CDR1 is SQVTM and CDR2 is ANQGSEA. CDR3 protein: CSVEAQSYEQYF. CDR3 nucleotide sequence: TGCAGCGTGGAGGCGCAGAGCTACGAGCAGTACTTC.

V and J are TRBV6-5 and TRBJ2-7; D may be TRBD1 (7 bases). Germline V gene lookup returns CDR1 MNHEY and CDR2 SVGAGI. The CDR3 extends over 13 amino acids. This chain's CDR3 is CARSYSNQGGVYV. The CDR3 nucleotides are TGTGCCAGAAGTTACTCGAACCAGGGGGGAGTGTACGTC.

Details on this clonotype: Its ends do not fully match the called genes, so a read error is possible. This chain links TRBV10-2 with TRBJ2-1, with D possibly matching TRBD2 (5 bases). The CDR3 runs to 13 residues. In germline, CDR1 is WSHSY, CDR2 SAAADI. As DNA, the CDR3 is TGCGCCAGCTGGGAGACTGGCCGGGGTGAGCATTTCTTC. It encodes CASWETGRGEHFF.

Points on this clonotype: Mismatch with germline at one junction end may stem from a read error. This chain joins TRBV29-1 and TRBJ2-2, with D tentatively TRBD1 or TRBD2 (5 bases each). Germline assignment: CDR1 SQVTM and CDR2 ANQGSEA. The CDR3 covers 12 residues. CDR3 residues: CSVRQWTRELLF. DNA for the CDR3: TGCAGCGTAAGACAGTGGACCAGGGAGCTGTTATTT.

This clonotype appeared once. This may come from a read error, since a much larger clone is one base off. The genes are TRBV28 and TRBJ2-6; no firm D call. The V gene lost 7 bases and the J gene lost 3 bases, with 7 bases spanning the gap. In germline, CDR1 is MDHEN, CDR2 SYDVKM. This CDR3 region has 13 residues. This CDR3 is CASMLGGANVLTF. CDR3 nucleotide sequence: TGTGCCAGCATGCTGGGTGGGGCCAACGTCCTGACTTTC.

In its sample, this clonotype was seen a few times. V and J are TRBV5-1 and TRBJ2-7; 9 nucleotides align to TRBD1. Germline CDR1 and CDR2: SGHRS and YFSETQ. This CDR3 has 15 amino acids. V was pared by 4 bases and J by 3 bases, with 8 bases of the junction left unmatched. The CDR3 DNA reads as TGCGCCAGCAGCCGGATGGGACAGGGAGGCTACGAGCAGTACTTC. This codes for CASSRMGQGGYEQYF.

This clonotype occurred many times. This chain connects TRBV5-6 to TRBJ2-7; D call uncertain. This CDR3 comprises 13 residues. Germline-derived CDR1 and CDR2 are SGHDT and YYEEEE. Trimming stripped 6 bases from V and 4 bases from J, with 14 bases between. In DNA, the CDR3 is TGTGCCAGCACCCTCCGTGGGGTATACGAGCAGTACGTC. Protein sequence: CASTLRGVYEQYV.

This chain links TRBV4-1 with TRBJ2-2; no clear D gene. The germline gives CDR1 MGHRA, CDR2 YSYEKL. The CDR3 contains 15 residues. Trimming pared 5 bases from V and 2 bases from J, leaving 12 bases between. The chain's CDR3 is CASSRAMINTGELFF. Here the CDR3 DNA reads TGCGCCAGCAGCAGAGCGATGATAAACACCGGGGAGCTGTTTTTT.

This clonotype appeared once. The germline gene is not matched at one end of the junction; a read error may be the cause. CDR3 sequence reads: CASSPLAGTSTDTQYF. The CDR3 DNA is TGTGCCAGCAGTCCCCTAGCAGGGACTAGCACAGATACGCAGTATTTC. V is TRBV6-2 or TRBV6-3 and J is TRBJ2-3; 9 positions match TRBD2. The CDR3 runs 16 residues. The germline V gene has CDR1 MNHEY and CDR2 SVGEGT.

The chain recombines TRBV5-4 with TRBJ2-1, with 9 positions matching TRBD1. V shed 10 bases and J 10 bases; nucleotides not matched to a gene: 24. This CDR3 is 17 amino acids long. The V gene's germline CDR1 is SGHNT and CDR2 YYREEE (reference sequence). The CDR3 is CAYSPKQGAKVNREQFF. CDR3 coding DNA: TGTGCCTACAGCCCTAAACAGGGGGCGAAAGTCAATCGGGAGCAGTTCTTC. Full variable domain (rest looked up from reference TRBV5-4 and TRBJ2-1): ETGVTQSPTHLIKTRGQQVTLRCSSQSGHNTVSWYQQALGQGPQFIFQYYREEENGRGNFPPRFSGLQFPNYSSELNVNALELDDSALYLCAYSPKQGAKVNREQFFGPGTRLTVL.

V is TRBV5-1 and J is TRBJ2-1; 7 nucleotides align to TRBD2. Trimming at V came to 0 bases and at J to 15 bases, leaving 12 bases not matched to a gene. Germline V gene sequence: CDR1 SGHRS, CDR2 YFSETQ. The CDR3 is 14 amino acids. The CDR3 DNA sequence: TGCGCCAGCAGCTTGGTTGGCGGGAGCGGTACGGGGTTCTTC. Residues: CASSLVGGSGTGFF.

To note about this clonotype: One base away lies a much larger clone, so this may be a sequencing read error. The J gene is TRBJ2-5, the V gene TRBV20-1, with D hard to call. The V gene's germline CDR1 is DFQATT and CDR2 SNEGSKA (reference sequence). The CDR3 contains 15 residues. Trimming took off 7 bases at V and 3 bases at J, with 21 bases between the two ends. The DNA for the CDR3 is TGCAGTGTTCAACCCCTTTTCGACTTTGAAGAGACCCAGTACTTC. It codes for CSVQPLFDFEETQYF.

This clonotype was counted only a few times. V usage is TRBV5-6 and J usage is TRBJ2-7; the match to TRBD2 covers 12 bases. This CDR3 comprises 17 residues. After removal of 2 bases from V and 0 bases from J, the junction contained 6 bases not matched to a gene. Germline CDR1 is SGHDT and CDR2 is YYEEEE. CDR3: CASSFSGLAGTSYEQYF. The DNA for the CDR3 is TGTGCCAGCAGCTTCTCCGGACTAGCGGGGACCTCCTACGAGCAGTACTTC. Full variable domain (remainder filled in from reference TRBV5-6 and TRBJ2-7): DAGVTQSPTHLIKTRGQQVTLRCSPKSGHDTVSWYQQALGQGPQFIFQYYEEEERQRGNFPDRFSGHQFPNYSSELNVNALLLGDSALYLCASSFSGLAGTSYEQYFGPGTRLTVT.

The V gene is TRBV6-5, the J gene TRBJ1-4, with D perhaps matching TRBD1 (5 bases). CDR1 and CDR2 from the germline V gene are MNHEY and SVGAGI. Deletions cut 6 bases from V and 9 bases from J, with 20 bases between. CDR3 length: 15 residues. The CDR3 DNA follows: TGTGCCAGCAGCCCCGCCGGGGGTAGGGATAAAAAACTGTTTTTT. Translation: CASSPAGGRDKKLFF.

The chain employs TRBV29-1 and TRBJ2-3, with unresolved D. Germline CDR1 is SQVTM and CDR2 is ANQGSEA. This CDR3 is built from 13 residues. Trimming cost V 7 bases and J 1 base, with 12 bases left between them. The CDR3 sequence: CSAELAGTDTQYF. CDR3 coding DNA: TGCAGCGCTGAGTTAGCTGGCACAGATACGCAGTATTTT.

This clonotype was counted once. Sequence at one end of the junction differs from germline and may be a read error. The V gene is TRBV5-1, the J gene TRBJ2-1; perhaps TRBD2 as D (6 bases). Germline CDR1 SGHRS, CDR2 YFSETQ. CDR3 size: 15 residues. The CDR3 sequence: CASATPPGDYNEQSF. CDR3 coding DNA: TGCGCCAGCGCAACTCCACCGGGAGACTACAATGAGCAGTCCTTC.

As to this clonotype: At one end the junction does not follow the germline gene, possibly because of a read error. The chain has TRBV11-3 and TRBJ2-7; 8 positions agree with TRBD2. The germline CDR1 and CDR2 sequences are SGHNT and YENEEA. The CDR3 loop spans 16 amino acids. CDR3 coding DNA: TGTGCCGGCAGCTCGCCTGAACGCGGGGGGCTCAACAAGCAGTACTTC. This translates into CAGSSPERGGLNKQYF.

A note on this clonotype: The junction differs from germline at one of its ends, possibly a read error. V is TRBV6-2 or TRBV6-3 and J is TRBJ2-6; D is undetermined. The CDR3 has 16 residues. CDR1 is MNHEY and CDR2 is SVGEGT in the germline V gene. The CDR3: CASKDQVSAGTNVLTF. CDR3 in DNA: TGTGCCAGCAAAGACCAGGTATCGGCTGGGACCAACGTCCTGACTTTC.

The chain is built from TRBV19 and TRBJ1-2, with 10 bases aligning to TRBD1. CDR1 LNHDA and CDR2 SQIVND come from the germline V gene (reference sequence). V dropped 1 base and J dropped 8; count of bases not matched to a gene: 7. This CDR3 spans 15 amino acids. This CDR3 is CASSIVGGTGDGYTF. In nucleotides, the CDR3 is TGTGCCAGTAGTATAGTTGGAGGGACAGGGGACGGCTACACCTTC.